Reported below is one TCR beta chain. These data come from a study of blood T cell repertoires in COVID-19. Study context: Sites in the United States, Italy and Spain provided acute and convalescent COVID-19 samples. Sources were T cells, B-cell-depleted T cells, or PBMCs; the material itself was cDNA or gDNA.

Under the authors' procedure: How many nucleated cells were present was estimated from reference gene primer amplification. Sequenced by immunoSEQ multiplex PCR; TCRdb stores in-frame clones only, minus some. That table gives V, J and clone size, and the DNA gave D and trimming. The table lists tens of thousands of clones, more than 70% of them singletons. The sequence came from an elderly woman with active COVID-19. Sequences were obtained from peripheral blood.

The CDR3 sequence: CASSYGAGPNYGYTF. The CDR3 DNA follows: TGTGCCAGCAGTTACGGGGCAGGGCCGAACTATGGCTACACCTTC. This rearrangement joins TRBV6-6 to TRBJ1-2; perhaps TRBD1 as D (5 bases). V gave up 2 bases and J gave up 2 bases, with 12 bases separating them. CDR1 is MNHNY and CDR2 is SVGAGI in the germline V gene (reference sequence). The CDR3 runs 15 residues.